A selection of T cell receptor beta chains follows, all from one sample in a study of blood T cell repertoires in COVID-19. Here immunoSEQ multiplex PCR was the method, and the copy in TCRdb shows in-frame clones only, minus some. The sample shows 110,000 to 150,000 clones, 65% to 85% of them seen only once. Sequencing was carried out using peripheral blood. These receptors were obtained from a human donor in a cohort sampled during active COVID-19. CDR3s include the opening cysteine and the closing phenylalanine or tryptophan. A D gene is named only where the DNA matches it firmly. Expanded clones are given a class, and other clones once, few, many or no size at all.

j_call: TRBJ1-1
cdr3_length: 13
v_call: TRBV5-8
clone_size: .
d_call: .
cdr3_aa: CASSLPGNTEAFF
cdr3_nt: TGTGCCAGCAGCTTGCCAGGGAACACTGAAGCTTTCTTT

j_call: TRBJ1-6
cdr3_length: 14
v_call: TRBV5-1
clone_size: .
d_call: .
cdr3_aa: CASSLRQVDSPLHF
cdr3_nt: TGCGCCAGCAGCTTGCGGCAGGTGGATTCACCCCTCCACTTT

j_call: TRBJ2-7
cdr3_length: 16
v_call: TRBV6-5
clone_size: .
d_call: .
cdr3_aa: CASSSRPQQKSYEQYF
cdr3_nt: TGTGCCAGCAGTTCCCGTCCCCAACAGAAATCCTACGAGCAGTACTTC

j_call: TRBJ1-3
cdr3_length: 15
v_call: TRBV18
clone_size: .
d_call: .
cdr3_aa: CASSPQGSSGNTIYF
cdr3_nt: TGTGCCAGCTCACCACAGGGGTCCTCTGGAAACACCATATATTTT

j_call: TRBJ2-7
cdr3_length: 13
v_call: TRBV5-1
clone_size: .
d_call: .
cdr3_aa: CASSSPSAYEQYF
cdr3_nt: TGCGCCAGCAGCTCCCCATCAGCCTACGAGCAGTACTTC

j_call: TRBJ1-2
cdr3_length: 11
v_call: TRBV3-1/TRBV3-2
clone_size: few
d_call: .
cdr3_aa: CASSQANGYTF
cdr3_nt: TGTGCCAGCAGCCAAGCAAATGGCTACACCTTC

j_call: TRBJ2-3
cdr3_length: 13
v_call: TRBV12-5
clone_size: .
d_call: .
cdr3_aa: CASGKDSGNTQYF
cdr3_nt: TGTGCTAGTGGTAAGGACTCTGGAAATACGCAGTATTTT

j_call: TRBJ2-3
cdr3_length: 15
v_call: TRBV2
clone_size: .
d_call: TRBD2
cdr3_aa: CASSIGTTSTDTQYF
cdr3_nt: TGTGCCAGCAGTATCGGGACTACTAGCACAGATACGCAGTATTTT

j_call: TRBJ2-3
cdr3_length: 15
v_call: TRBV28
clone_size: once
d_call: .
cdr3_aa: CASSLRGDRKDTQYF
cdr3_nt: TGTGCCAGCAGTTTAAGGGGGGACAGAAAAGATACGCAGTATTTT

j_call: TRBJ1-3
cdr3_length: 16
v_call: TRBV3-1/TRBV3-2
clone_size: .
d_call: .
cdr3_aa: CASSQAVAYSGNTIYF
cdr3_nt: TGTGCCAGCAGCCAAGCCGTGGCATACTCTGGAAACACCATATATTTT

j_call: TRBJ1-1
cdr3_length: 17
v_call: TRBV11-3
clone_size: .
d_call: .
cdr3_aa: CASSLAFTDNDISEAFF
cdr3_nt: TGTGCCAGCAGCTTAGCGTTCACGGACAACGACATCTCTGAAGCTTTCTTT

j_call: TRBJ2-5
cdr3_length: 15
v_call: TRBV6-6
clone_size: .
d_call: TRBD2
cdr3_aa: CASSYSTSGQETQYF
cdr3_nt: TGTGCCAGCAGTTACTCGACTAGCGGACAAGAGACCCAGTACTTC

j_call: TRBJ2-7
cdr3_length: 17
v_call: TRBV3-1/TRBV3-2
clone_size: .
d_call: .
cdr3_aa: CASSPQGARESSYEQYF
cdr3_nt: TGTGCCAGCAGCCCCCAAGGCGCCAGGGAAAGCTCCTACGAGCAGTACTTC

j_call: TRBJ2-1
cdr3_length: 17
v_call: TRBV27
clone_size: few
d_call: TRBD2
cdr3_aa: CASSLISGVTLNNEQFF
cdr3_nt: TGTGCCAGCAGTTTAATTAGCGGGGTTACCTTAAACAATGAGCAGTTCTTC

j_call: TRBJ2-1
cdr3_length: 15
v_call: TRBV10-3
clone_size: .
d_call: TRBD2
cdr3_aa: CAISDHRLAYNEQFF
cdr3_nt: TGTGCCATCAGTGACCATCGACTAGCTTACAATGAGCAGTTCTTC

j_call: TRBJ2-5
cdr3_length: 14
v_call: TRBV5-1
clone_size: once
d_call: TRBD1
cdr3_aa: CASSFRDSKETQYF
cdr3_nt: TGCGCCAGCAGTTTCCGGGACAGCAAAGAGACCCAGTACTTC

j_call: TRBJ2-3
cdr3_length: 15
v_call: TRBV10-3
clone_size: .
d_call: .
cdr3_aa: CAISASAASTDTQYF
cdr3_nt: TGTGCCATCAGTGCTTCGGCGGCTAGCACAGATACGCAGTATTTT

j_call: TRBJ1-2
cdr3_length: 16
v_call: TRBV5-1
clone_size: .
d_call: .
cdr3_aa: CASRTNTGLANYGYTF
cdr3_nt: TGCGCCAGCAGGACAAACACAGGGCTAGCTAACTATGGCTACACCTTC

j_call: TRBJ1-3
cdr3_length: 19
v_call: TRBV12-5
clone_size: .
d_call: .
cdr3_aa: CASGLVIPGHIPSGNTIYF
cdr3_nt: TGTGCTAGTGGTTTGGTCATTCCGGGACACATCCCCTCTGGAAACACCATATATTTT

j_call: TRBJ2-5
cdr3_length: 13
v_call: TRBV4-1
clone_size: .
d_call: .
cdr3_aa: CASSQALQETQYF
cdr3_nt: TGCGCCAGCAGCCAAGCACTACAAGAGACCCAGTACTTC

j_call: TRBJ2-3
cdr3_length: 16
v_call: TRBV3-1/TRBV3-2
clone_size: .
d_call: TRBD2
cdr3_aa: CASSRVLRGGTDTQYF
cdr3_nt: TGTGCCAGCAGCCGAGTTCTGCGGGGGGGCACAGATACGCAGTATTTT

j_call: TRBJ2-1
cdr3_length: 14
v_call: TRBV18
clone_size: .
d_call: .
cdr3_aa: CASSPPGGSNEQFF
cdr3_nt: TGTGCCAGCTCACCACCGGGGGGATCCAATGAGCAGTTCTTC

j_call: TRBJ1-5
cdr3_length: 14
v_call: TRBV6-1
clone_size: .
d_call: .
cdr3_aa: CASSEASWNQPQHF
cdr3_nt: TGTGCCAGCAGTGAAGCTAGTTGGAATCAGCCCCAGCATTTT

j_call: TRBJ1-1
cdr3_length: 13
v_call: TRBV5-1
clone_size: .
d_call: TRBD1
cdr3_aa: CASSVGQGREAFF
cdr3_nt: TGCGCCAGCAGCGTAGGACAGGGTCGCGAAGCTTTCTTT

j_call: TRBJ2-5
cdr3_length: 14
v_call: TRBV29-1
clone_size: .
d_call: TRBD1
cdr3_aa: CSVLRDRGYETQYF
cdr3_nt: TGCAGCGTTCTCCGAGACAGGGGGTATGAGACCCAGTACTTC

j_call: TRBJ2-1
cdr3_length: 17
v_call: TRBV7-9
clone_size: .
d_call: TRBD2
cdr3_aa: CASSVHGLAGNHNEQFF
cdr3_nt: TGTGCCAGCAGCGTCCACGGACTAGCGGGGAATCACAATGAGCAGTTCTTC

j_call: TRBJ1-1
cdr3_length: 12
v_call: TRBV29-1
clone_size: .
d_call: TRBD1
cdr3_aa: CSVVGQITEAFF
cdr3_nt: TGCAGCGTTGTGGGACAGATCACTGAAGCTTTCTTT

j_call: TRBJ1-6
cdr3_length: 19
v_call: TRBV27
clone_size: few
d_call: .
cdr3_aa: CASSLLVQSLFNYNSPLHF
cdr3_nt: TGTGCCAGCAGTTTGTTAGTACAGTCCCTCTTCAATTATAATTCACCCCTCCACTTT

j_call: TRBJ1-1
cdr3_length: 15
v_call: TRBV11-2
clone_size: .
d_call: .
cdr3_aa: CASSLNYRTNTEAFF
cdr3_nt: TGTGCCAGCAGCTTAAATTACAGGACGAACACTGAAGCTTTCTTT

j_call: TRBJ1-5
cdr3_length: 13
v_call: TRBV5-1
clone_size: .
d_call: .
cdr3_aa: CASSLAGDQPQHF
cdr3_nt: TGCGCCAGCAGCTTGGCGGGAGATCAGCCCCAGCATTTT

j_call: TRBJ2-3
cdr3_length: 11
v_call: TRBV25-1
clone_size: .
d_call: TRBD2
cdr3_aa: CASSAGGTQYF
cdr3_nt: TGTGCCAGCAGTGCGGGAGGTACGCAGTATTTT

j_call: TRBJ1-1
cdr3_length: 16
v_call: TRBV19
clone_size: .
d_call: TRBD1
cdr3_aa: CASSIRQGASNTEAFF
cdr3_nt: TGTGCCAGTAGTATTCGACAGGGGGCGTCGAACACTGAAGCTTTCTTT

j_call: TRBJ1-3
cdr3_length: 15
v_call: TRBV6-5
clone_size: .
d_call: .
cdr3_aa: CASSYSGDSGNTIYF
cdr3_nt: TGTGCCAGCAGTTACTCGGGAGACTCTGGAAACACCATATATTTT

j_call: TRBJ2-3
cdr3_length: 16
v_call: TRBV19
clone_size: .
d_call: TRBD2
cdr3_aa: CASSARTGLWADTQYF
cdr3_nt: TGTGCCAGTAGTGCGCGGACGGGACTATGGGCAGATACGCAGTATTTT

j_call: TRBJ2-1
cdr3_length: 17
v_call: TRBV24-1
clone_size: .
d_call: TRBD2
cdr3_aa: CATSDVQSGGVYNEQFF
cdr3_nt: TGTGCCACCAGTGACGTGCAAAGCGGGGGGGTTTACAATGAGCAGTTCTTC

j_call: TRBJ2-5
cdr3_length: 17
v_call: TRBV5-1
clone_size: .
d_call: TRBD2
cdr3_aa: CASSSPGLAGGQETQYF
cdr3_nt: TGCGCCAGCAGCTCCCCGGGACTAGCGGGGGGGCAAGAGACCCAGTACTTC

j_call: TRBJ2-2
cdr3_length: 17
v_call: TRBV7-8
clone_size: few
d_call: TRBD1
cdr3_aa: CASSVRDRGVRTGELFF
cdr3_nt: TGTGCCAGCAGCGTAAGGGACAGGGGAGTTCGTACCGGGGAGCTGTTTTTT

j_call: TRBJ1-4
cdr3_length: 13
v_call: TRBV7-9
clone_size: .
d_call: TRBD1
cdr3_aa: CASSRDSQEKLFF
cdr3_nt: TGTGCCAGCAGCCGGGACAGTCAGGAAAAACTGTTTTTT

j_call: TRBJ2-7
cdr3_length: 15
v_call: TRBV6-5
clone_size: .
d_call: .
cdr3_aa: CASSYSASIPYEQYF
cdr3_nt: TGTGCCAGCAGTTACTCGGCTAGTATCCCTTACGAGCAGTACTTC

j_call: TRBJ2-7
cdr3_length: 15
v_call: TRBV28
clone_size: .
d_call: TRBD1
cdr3_aa: CASSPPRTGYYEQYF
cdr3_nt: TGTGCCAGCAGTCCACCACGGACAGGGTATTATGAGCAGTACTTC

j_call: TRBJ1-5
cdr3_length: 16
v_call: TRBV3-1/TRBV3-2
clone_size: .
d_call: .
cdr3_aa: CASSQAPGERGQPQHF
cdr3_nt: TGTGCCAGCAGCCAAGCCCCGGGGGAACGGGGTCAGCCCCAGCATTTT

j_call: TRBJ2-7
cdr3_length: 15
v_call: TRBV3-1/TRBV3-2
clone_size: .
d_call: TRBD1
cdr3_aa: CASSHSGQGGYEQYF
cdr3_nt: TGTGCCAGCAGCCATTCTGGACAGGGGGGCTACGAGCAGTACTTC

j_call: TRBJ2-7
cdr3_length: 15
v_call: TRBV4-1
clone_size: .
d_call: .
cdr3_aa: CASSQEYGGSYEQYF
cdr3_nt: TGCGCCAGCAGCCAAGAGTATGGCGGTTCCTACGAGCAGTACTTC

j_call: TRBJ2-7
cdr3_length: 15
v_call: TRBV18
clone_size: .
d_call: TRBD1
cdr3_aa: CASSPPGQGSHEQYF
cdr3_nt: TGTGCCAGCTCACCCCCGGGACAGGGTTCCCACGAGCAGTACTTC

j_call: TRBJ1-4
cdr3_length: 15
v_call: TRBV28
clone_size: .
d_call: TRBD1
cdr3_aa: CASSLGGQGAGKLFF
cdr3_nt: TGTGCCAGCAGTTTAGGGGGACAGGGGGCGGGAAAACTGTTTTTT

j_call: TRBJ2-2
cdr3_length: 16
v_call: TRBV28
clone_size: once
d_call: .
cdr3_aa: CASSFIGLQNTGELFF
cdr3_nt: TGTGCCAGCAGTTTTATAGGACTCCAGAACACCGGGGAGCTGTTTTTT

j_call: TRBJ1-2
cdr3_length: 12
v_call: TRBV7-9
clone_size: .
d_call: .
cdr3_aa: CASSLSEGGYTF
cdr3_nt: TGTGCCAGCAGCTTAAGCGAGGGAGGCTACACCTTC

j_call: TRBJ2-5
cdr3_length: 14
v_call: TRBV10-3
clone_size: few
d_call: .
cdr3_aa: CAISDGQGRETQYF
cdr3_nt: TGTGCCATCAGTGACGGGCAGGGGCGGGAGACCCAGTACTTC

j_call: TRBJ2-7
cdr3_length: 14
v_call: TRBV2
clone_size: .
d_call: .
cdr3_aa: CASSELNSLTEQYF
cdr3_nt: TGTGCCAGCAGTGAATTGAATAGCCTAACCGAGCAGTACTTC